The 13 T cell receptor beta chains presented below share a single source sample, sequenced in a study of spatial heterogeneity in lung cancer. General study results and limits: Mutation tallies in tumors tracked expanded intratumoral alpha and beta TCR counts.

TCRdb used MiXCR to reprocess the 5' RACE reads, holding one entry per CDR3 protein. The table shows approximately 13,000 distinct CDR3 sequences, with approximately 4.6% occurring only once. Their antigens are not known. Time point specified: sample taken at primary tumor resection. The material sequenced was lung tumor tissue, taken at surgery. Receptors originate from a male donor with early-stage non-small cell lung cancer.

This clonotype has a count of ten or more. The V call is TRBV5-1, the J call TRBJ2-5; D uncertain. Germline loops: CDR1 SGHRS, CDR2 YFSETQ. This CDR3 is 12 amino acids long. V lost 0 bases and J 5 bases, leaving 5 bases between the germline ends. The CDR3 here is CASSLALETQYF. The CDR3 region has the DNA TGCGCCAGCAGCTTGGCCCTGGAGACCCAGTACTTC.

This clonotype was counted only a few times. The gene calls are TRBV6-6 and TRBJ1-5; TRBD1 matches at 10 bases. The J segment lost 1 base and the V segment lost 5 bases, leaving 17 bases of the junction unmatched. CDR1 is MNHNY and CDR2 is SVGAGI in the germline V gene (reference sequence). The CDR3 sequence is 20 residues long. In DNA, the CDR3 is TGTGCCAGCAGTCAACGACAGGGGGCGAGGAGGTTAGAAAGCAATCAGCCCCAGCATTTT. Residues: CASSQRQGARRLESNQPQHF.

CDR3 protein: CASSQPFGIYEQYF. CDR3 coding DNA: TGTGCCAGCAGCCAACCCTTTGGGATCTACGAGCAGTACTTC. The chain couples TRBV3-1 to TRBJ2-7; the D is unclear. Trimming shortened V by 2 bases and J by 3 bases, and 11 bases separated the two germline ends. This CDR3 is 14 amino acids long. From germline, CDR1 is LGHDT and CDR2 YNNKEL (reference sequence).

This clonotype came up a few times. The chain joins TRBV3-1 to TRBJ1-1, with D perhaps TRBD1 (5 bases). V gave up 6 bases and J gave up 1 base, with 15 bases separating them. CDR1 is LGHDT, CDR2 YNNKEL, per germline (reference sequence). The CDR3 runs to 15 residues. Here the CDR3 reads CASRKAGSGNTEAFF. The CDR3 bases are TGTGCCAGCAGAAAAGCAGGGTCAGGGAACACTGAAGCTTTCTTT.

The chain recombines TRBV18 with TRBJ2-2; D remains unclear. The CDR3 extends over 14 amino acids. Germline CDR1 reads KGHSH; CDR2 reads LQKENI. V gave up 5 bases and J gave up 3 bases, with 10 bases separating them. The chain's CDR3 is CASSAVIYTGELFF. Written as DNA, the CDR3 is TGTGCCAGCTCAGCGGTAATCTACACCGGGGAGCTGTTTTTT.

The chain carries TRBV12-3 or TRBV12-4 and TRBJ2-3, with 8 bases identical to TRBD1. CDR3 length: 15 residues. J lost 0 bases, V lost 5 bases, and 4 bases had no gene match. In DNA, the CDR3 is TGTGCCAGCAGTCAAGGACAGGGAAGCACAGATACGCAGTATTTT. Translation gives CASSQGQGSTDTQYF.

Many counts were recorded for this clonotype. The J gene is TRBJ2-1, the V gene TRBV20-1; D tentatively fits TRBD1 or TRBD2 (5 bases each). This CDR3 region has 11 residues. Germline CDR1 and CDR2: DFQATT and SNEGSKA (reference sequence). CDR3 in amino acids: CSSTGQGEQFF. CDR3 coding DNA: TGCAGCTCAACGGGGCAGGGCGAGCAGTTCTTC.

This clonotype was seen repeatedly, ten times or more. The V gene is TRBV6-2 or TRBV6-3, the J gene TRBJ2-3; D uncertain. Trimming pared 6 bases from V and 5 bases from J, leaving 12 bases between. The CDR3 has 13 amino acids. CDR1 is MNHEY, CDR2 SVGEGT, per germline. This CDR3 is CASRENPRDTQYF. In nucleotides, the CDR3 is TGTGCCAGCAGGGAGAACCCACGAGATACGCAGTATTTT.

CDR3 DNA: TGTGCCAGCAGGCAGGGGAATGGTGGCACCATATATTTT. Translating it yields CASRQGNGGTIYF. The genes are TRBV6-1 and TRBJ1-3, with D maybe TRBD1 (6 bases). CDR1 is MNHNS and CDR2 is SASEGT in the germline V gene. The CDR3 loop spans 13 amino acids. The V end was cut by 6 bases, the J end by 9 bases, with 15 bases between.

Many counts were recorded for this clonotype. The chain carries TRBV18 and TRBJ2-5; 10 positions match TRBD1. J was trimmed by 3 bases and V by 8 bases; bases with no gene match: 6. This CDR3 is built from 14 residues. Germline V gives CDR1 KGHSH, CDR2 LQKENI. The CDR3 sequence: CASAGQGQEETQYF. CDR3 sequence (DNA): TGTGCCAGCGCGGGACAGGGGCAAGAAGAGACCCAGTACTTC.

This chain links TRBV20-1 with TRBJ2-1; TRBD2 matches at 9 bases. This CDR3 contains 14 residues. J gave up 8 bases and V 5 bases, and 10 bases lay outside the gene matches. The germline gives CDR1 DFQATT, CDR2 SNEGSKA (reference sequence). CDR3 sequence: CSAVSGRRGDEQFF. The CDR3, as DNA: TGCAGTGCTGTTAGCGGGAGAAGGGGCGATGAGCAGTTCTTC.

This clonotype was seen at least ten times. The chain is built from TRBV18 and TRBJ2-2; 9 bases fit TRBD1. In germline, CDR1 is KGHSH, CDR2 LQKENI. With 3 bases clipped from V and 4 bases from J, the junction kept 9 bases outside the gene matches. The CDR3 totals 17 residues. The CDR3, as DNA: TGTGCCAGCTCACCGCTTGGACAGGGGCGAGGCACCGGGGAGCTGTTTTTT. As protein: CASSPLGQGRGTGELFF.

The rearrangement joins TRBV7-2 to TRBJ1-1; tentative D call: TRBD1 (5 bases). V lost 5 bases to trimming and J lost 1 base, with 11 bases between them. The V gene's germline CDR1 is SGHTA and CDR2 FQGNSA. The CDR3 length is 14 residues. The CDR3 sequence is CASSPRGANTEAFF. DNA for the CDR3: TGTGCCAGCAGCCCCCGCGGGGCGAACACTGAAGCTTTCTTT.